These T cell receptor beta chains were read from a single sample in a study of blood T cell repertoires in COVID-19. Clones were sequenced by immunoSEQ multiplex PCR, and TCRdb holds only the in-frame ones, with some missing. The sample shows more than 300,000 clones, roughly 80% of them seen only once. The sample comprised PBMCs or T cells enriched from blood (not recorded which). Every receptor here comes from a woman aged 45-60 years who had recovered from COVID-19. CDR3s include the opening cysteine and the closing phenylalanine or tryptophan. D genes are given only for firm matches. The size of a clone is reported for some rows only, either as once, few or many, or as a class for expanded clones.

d_call j_call clone_size v_call cdr3_aa cdr3_nt
- TRBJ1-5 - TRBV6-1 CASSEVGNRNQPQHF TGTGCCAGCAGTGAAGTCGGGAACCGCAATCAGCCCCAGCATTTT
TRBD1 TRBJ1-2 - TRBV7-8 CASSLGHRGDGYTF TGTGCCAGCAGCTTAGGGCACAGGGGAGATGGCTACACCTTC
TRBD1 TRBJ2-7 - TRBV7-8 CASSPGTGVSYEQYF TGTGCCAGCAGCCCAGGGACAGGGGTCTCCTACGAGCAGTACTTC
- TRBJ1-2 - TRBV5-6 CASSLTGPYGYTF TGTGCCAGCAGCTTGACAGGCCCCTATGGCTACACCTTC
- TRBJ1-6 - TRBV5-1 CASSFGPEDSPLHF TGCGCCAGCAGCTTCGGACCGGAGGACTCACCCCTCCACTTT
TRBD2 TRBJ2-7 - TRBV4-2 CASSQYAGTSYEQYF TGTGCCAGCAGCCAATACGCCGGGACTAGCTACGAGCAGTACTTC
TRBD1 TRBJ2-3 - TRBV9 CASSAGQGTDTQYF TGTGCCAGCAGCGCCGGACAGGGAACGGATACGCAGTATTTT
- TRBJ1-1 - TRBV4-2 CASSHPTGNTEAFF TGTGCCAGCAGCCACCCGACAGGGAACACTGAAGCTTTCTTT
TRBD1 TRBJ1-6 - TRBV19 CASSDGQGLNSPLHF TGTGCCAGTAGTGATGGACAGGGCCTTAATTCACCCCTCCACTTT
TRBD1 TRBJ2-5 once TRBV6-4 CASRGQGKQETQYF TGTGCCAGCAGGGGACAGGGAAAACAAGAGACCCAGTACTTC
- TRBJ2-5 once TRBV15 CATSRDVLNRETQYF TGTGCCACCAGCAGAGATGTATTAAACAGGGAGACCCAGTACTTC
- TRBJ2-5 - TRBV20-1 CSARDEVGQYF TGCAGTGCTAGAGATGAGGTTGGCCAGTACTTC
- TRBJ1-1 few TRBV11-2 CASSLAPVNTEAFF TGTGCCAGCAGCTTAGCCCCGGTGAACACTGAAGCTTTCTTT
- TRBJ1-2 - TRBV5-1 CASSFFGRAAAGNYGYTF TGCGCCAGCAGCTTTTTCGGTAGGGCGGCGGCAGGGAACTATGGCTACACCTTC
- TRBJ1-2 - TRBV19 CASSIVGRTTNYGYTF TGTGCCAGTAGTATAGTAGGGAGGACAACTAACTATGGCTACACCTTC
- TRBJ1-1 - TRBV29-1 CSVEGDLNTEAFF TGCAGCGTTGAGGGCGACCTGAACACTGAAGCTTTCTTT
- TRBJ1-4 - TRBV24-1 CATPPGQGYEKLFF TGTGCCACCCCCCCCGGGCAGGGATATGAAAAACTGTTTTTT
TRBD1 TRBJ1-1 - TRBV6-2/TRBV6-3 CASSTGAGNTEAFF TGTGCCAGCAGTACAGGGGCGGGGAACACTGAAGCTTTCTTT
- TRBJ1-6 once TRBV11-3 CASSLQGKWGSYNSPLHF TGTGCCAGCAGCTTACAGGGAAAATGGGGCTCCTATAATTCACCCCTCCACTTT
TRBD1 TRBJ2-7 - TRBV28 CASTGTVYEQYF TGTGCCAGTACCGGGACAGTCTACGAGCAGTACTTC
- TRBJ1-4 - TRBV13 CASSQYNEKLFF TGTGCCAGCAGCCAATACAACGAAAAACTGTTTTTT
- TRBJ2-3 - TRBV30 CAWSTSLDTQYF TGTGCCTGGAGCACAAGTCTCGATACGCAGTATTTT
TRBD2 TRBJ2-1 - TRBV3-1/TRBV3-2 CASSRFKGAGGGEQFF TGTGCCAGCAGCCGATTCAAAGGAGCGGGAGGGGGTGAGCAGTTCTTC
- TRBJ1-2 - TRBV19 CASAPTLAYGYTF TGTGCCAGTGCCCCGACTCTAGCCTATGGCTACACCTTC
- TRBJ2-6 - TRBV11-3 CASSPWTSSGANVLTF TGTGCCAGCAGCCCATGGACTTCCTCTGGGGCCAACGTCCTGACTTTC
TRBD1 TRBJ2-7 few TRBV5-4 CASSLRDSSYEQYF TGTGCCAGCAGCTTGAGGGACAGTTCCTACGAGCAGTACTTC
- TRBJ1-2 - TRBV25-1 CASSRGTYGYTF TGTGCCAGCAGTCGGGGGACCTATGGCTACACCTTC
TRBD2 TRBJ2-5 - TRBV19 CASSGTSGGQETQYF TGTGCCAGTAGTGGGACTAGCGGGGGGCAAGAGACCCAGTACTTC
TRBD2 TRBJ2-7 once TRBV30 CAWTQYGTSLVHEQYF TGTGCCTGGACTCAATATGGGACTAGTCTGGTCCACGAGCAGTACTTC
TRBD2 TRBJ2-3 few TRBV4-1 CASSQAPPGTSGGVDTQYF TGCGCCAGCAGCCAAGCCCCTCCAGGGACTAGCGGGGGTGTGGATACGCAGTATTTT
TRBD1 TRBJ1-3 - TRBV6-1 CASSPTGGAGNTIYF TGTGCCAGCAGTCCCACAGGGGGCGCCGGAAACACCATATATTTT
- TRBJ1-2 once TRBV6-1 CASSERGPYGYTF TGTGCCAGCAGTGAGCGGGGTCCCTATGGCTACACCTTC
- TRBJ2-1 - TRBV7-9 CASTEDSNEQFF TGTGCCAGCACCGAGGACAGTAATGAGCAGTTCTTC
- TRBJ1-2 few TRBV5-1 CASSPGITYGYTF TGCGCCAGCAGCCCAGGGATCACCTATGGCTACACCTTC
- TRBJ1-5 - TRBV6-5 CASSYSFNQPQHF TGTGCCAGCAGTTACTCCTTCAATCAGCCCCAGCATTTT
TRBD2 TRBJ2-1 - TRBV7-2 CASSARRGESYNEQFF TGTGCCAGCAGCGCTAGGCGGGGGGAGTCCTACAATGAGCAGTTCTTC
- TRBJ2-1 - TRBV6-2/TRBV6-3 CASSYSSGVRLNNEQFF TGTGCCAGCAGTTACTCATCGGGGGTTCGCCTAAACAATGAGCAGTTCTTC
- TRBJ1-2 - TRBV3-1/TRBV3-2 CASSQGGWGGYTF TGTGCCAGCAGCCAAGGGGGTTGGGGCGGCTACACCTTC
TRBD1 TRBJ1-3 - TRBV7-9 CASSTGQGGNTIYF TGTGCCAGCAGCACGGGACAGGGAGGAAACACCATATATTTT
TRBD1 TRBJ1-6 - TRBV6-2/TRBV6-3 CASSYRQGPNSPLHF TGTGCCAGCAGTTACAGACAGGGGCCGAATTCACCCCTCCACTTT
TRBD1 TRBJ1-2 - TRBV7-2 CASSLTGEGGYTF TGTGCCAGCAGCTTGACAGGGGAGGGTGGCTACACCTTC
TRBD2 TRBJ2-3 - TRBV4-3 CASSRSSGGADTQYF TGCGCCAGCAGCCGCTCTAGCGGGGGGGCAGATACGCAGTATTTT
- TRBJ2-7 - TRBV19 CASRKPRQGRYEQYF TGTGCCAGTAGAAAGCCGAGGCAGGGGAGATACGAGCAGTACTTC
- TRBJ1-6 - TRBV28 CASSLSHNSPLHF TGTGCCAGCAGTTTATCTCATAATTCACCCCTCCACTTT
TRBD1 TRBJ1-1 - TRBV19 CASSVAQGDTEAFF TGTGCCAGTAGCGTGGCACAGGGGGACACTGAAGCTTTCTTT
- TRBJ1-2 - TRBV13 CASSLRGTGYTF TGTGCCAGCAGCTTACGGGGGACCGGCTACACCTTC
TRBD1 TRBJ2-5 - TRBV5-1 CASSWQTGGSSETQYF TGCGCCAGCAGCTGGCAAACAGGGGGATCGTCGGAGACCCAGTACTTC
- TRBJ2-3 - TRBV7-2 CASSSRWGGPFFTDTQYF TGTGCCAGCAGCTCTAGGTGGGGGGGGCCATTTTTCACAGATACGCAGTATTTT
- TRBJ1-6 - TRBV19 CASRERGQARNSPLHF TGTGCCAGTAGGGAAAGGGGTCAGGCGAGGAATTCACCCCTCCACTTT
TRBD2 TRBJ2-3 - TRBV5-1 CASSLGASGTDTQYF TGCGCCAGCAGCTTAGGGGCTAGCGGAACAGATACGCAGTATTTT
TRBD1 TRBJ2-2 few TRBV5-4 CASSFYRDRANTGELFF TGTGCCAGCAGCTTTTACCGGGACAGGGCGAACACCGGGGAGCTGTTTTTT
- TRBJ2-2 - TRBV11-2 CASSLALALSGELFF TGTGCCAGCAGCTTAGCGCTAGCGCTGTCCGGGGAGCTGTTTTTT
TRBD1 TRBJ2-1 - TRBV3-1/TRBV3-2 CASSQAHRLWDRQRDLDNEQFF TGTGCCAGCAGCCAAGCGCATCGGCTTTGGGACAGACAAAGGGACCTCGACAATGAGCAGTTCTTC
- TRBJ2-1 - TRBV7-3 CASSSPGGPYYNEQFF TGTGCCAGCAGCTCCCCCGGGGGGCCATATTATAATGAGCAGTTCTTC
- TRBJ1-1 - TRBV5-4 CASSVPGLRNTEAFF TGTGCCAGCAGCGTACCGGGGTTGAGGAACACTGAAGCTTTCTTT
TRBD1 TRBJ1-2 - TRBV5-8 CASSRTGYGYTF TGTGCCAGCAGCCGGACAGGCTATGGCTACACCTTC
TRBD1 TRBJ2-3 - TRBV7-3 CASSPGGADTQYF TGTGCCAGCAGCCCAGGGGGCGCAGATACGCAGTATTTT
- TRBJ1-2 - TRBV29-1 CSVVVGTDNYGYTF TGCAGCGTTGTCGTCGGGACTGACAACTATGGCTACACCTTC
TRBD1 TRBJ1-1 - TRBV5-1 CASSPGQAGFEAFF TGCGCCAGCAGCCCCGGACAGGCCGGTTTTGAAGCTTTCTTT
- TRBJ1-1 - TRBV6-6 CASSDAGTEAFF TGTGCCAGCAGTGACGCGGGGACCGAAGCTTTCTTT